This T cell receptor beta chain was recorded in a study of blood T cell repertoires in COVID-19. Study at large: Some COVID-19 samples were acute and others convalescent; all came from the United States, Italy and Spain. T cells, B-cell-depleted T cells, or PBMCs supplied cDNA or gDNA.

Measured with immunoSEQ multiplex PCR; TCRdb has only the in-frame clones, and not every one. The sample consists of roughly 330,000 clones, 80% to 90% of them appearing once. Germline CDR1 is SGHNT and CDR2 is YENEEA. V lost 3 bases to trimming and J lost 7 bases; unmatched junction nucleotides: 6. The CDR3 contains 15 residues. Donors were grouped by their self-reported clinical history. The specimen sequenced was PBMCs or T cells enriched from blood (not recorded which). The V gene is TRBV11-3, the J gene TRBJ2-1; 10 bases fit TRBD2. This TCR derives from a woman aged 30 to 39 who had recovered from COVID-19. The CDR3 here is CASSFSGGRENEQFF. DNA for the CDR3: TGTGCCAGCAGCTTTAGCGGGGGGCGGGAGAATGAGCAGTTCTTC.